A single sample gave rise to the 29 T cell receptor beta chains below, sequenced in a study of T cell clones after liver transplantation. Libraries were prepared by immunoSEQ multiplex PCR; TCRdb keeps only in-frame clonotypes and omits some of them. This table holds around 70,000 clones, 92% found once. The sequenced sample was CD4+ T cells from blood, obtained about 26 months after liver transplant. These receptors were collected from a human patient who received a liver transplant. Some T cells may be supplied by the graft donor.

The rearrangement uses TRBV6-1 and TRBJ2-7; weak D call: TRBD1 (7 bases). Germline CDR1 and CDR2: MNHNS and SASEGT. Trimming stripped 9 bases from V and 2 bases from J, with 17 bases between. This CDR3 spans 14 amino acids. The CDR3 DNA sequence: TGTGCCAGTTGCACAGGGGCGGGAACCTACGAGCAGTACTTC. Translating gives CASCTGAGTYEQYF.

CDR3 coding DNA: TGTGCCAGCAGCAAAGTCGAGACTAGCGGCACCGGGGAGCTGTTTTTT. This encodes CASSKVETSGTGELFF. This chain connects TRBV21-1 to TRBJ2-2; the DNA was not compared with TRBD2, the D call given in the table. TRBV21-1 constitutes a pseudogene. This CDR3 contains 16 residues.

The chain has TRBV18 and TRBJ2-4; possibly TRBD1 or TRBD2 for D (5 bases each). Trimming took off 3 bases at V and 0 bases at J, with 6 bases between the two ends. This CDR3 comprises 14 residues. Looked up from germline, CDR1 is KGHSH and CDR2 is LQKENI. The CDR3 bases are TGTGCCAGCTCACCGGGGGTAGCCAAAAACATTCAGTACTTC. This codes for CASSPGVAKNIQYF.

This clone appeared once. The chain combines TRBV7-3 with TRBJ2-1; TRBD2 might be the D (5 bases). Between the trimmed V and J ends, which lost 3 bases and 8 bases, there was a span of 5 bases. Germline CDR1 and CDR2: SGHTA and FQGTGA. This CDR3 has 11 residues. CDR3 sequence: CASSLGDEQFF. The DNA for the CDR3 is TGTGCCAGCAGCTTGGGAGATGAGCAGTTCTTC.

This chain links TRBV5-1 with TRBJ1-1; D may be TRBD1 (6 bases). The length of the CDR3 is 14 residues. V shed 3 bases and J shed 1 base, with 10 bases lying between them. Looked up from germline, CDR1 is SGHRS and CDR2 is YFSETQ. The CDR3 here is CASSWTTGNTEAFF. Here the CDR3 DNA reads TGCGCCAGCAGCTGGACGACAGGGAACACTGAAGCTTTCTTT. Full variable domain (outside the CDR3, taken from reference TRBV5-1 and TRBJ1-1): KAGVTQTPRYLIKTRGQQVTLSCSPISGHRSVSWYQQTPGQGLQFLFEYFSETQRNKGNFPGRFSGRQFSNSRSEMNVSTLELGDSALYLCASSWTTGNTEAFFGQGTRLTVV.

V is TRBV6-6 and J is TRBJ1-1; D gene ambiguous. Trimming pared 10 bases from V and 4 bases from J, leaving 10 bases between. This CDR3 spans 11 amino acids. CDR1 is MNHNY and CDR2 is SVGAGI in the germline V gene (reference sequence). The CDR3 sequence is CAISGRTEAFF. As DNA, the CDR3 is TGTGCCATTTCAGGCCGCACTGAAGCTTTCTTT.

The genes are TRBV19 and TRBJ2-1; D may be TRBD2 (5 bases). The V and J ends lost 1 base and 10 bases respectively, with 11 bases between them. This CDR3 comprises 13 residues. The germline V gene encodes CDR1 LNHDA and CDR2 SQIVND (reference sequence). DNA of the CDR3: TGTGCCAGTAGTATAGTCCTAGCATGGGAGCAGTTCTTC. Translating it yields CASSIVLAWEQFF.

J is TRBJ1-5 and V is TRBV2, with 7 positions matching TRBD1. J lost 2 bases, V lost 6 bases, and 4 bases had no gene match. The CDR3 totals 14 residues. Germline CDR1 is SNHLY and CDR2 is FYNNEI. CDR3 sequence reads: CASRTGLGNQPQHF. CDR3 in DNA: TGTGCCAGCAGGACAGGGCTTGGCAATCAGCCCCAGCATTTT.

V gene TRBV18 combines with J gene TRBJ2-7; D could derive from TRBD1 or TRBD2 (5 bases each). The germline V and J ends were trimmed by 3 bases and 3 bases, with 12 bases remaining between them. CDR3 size: 14 residues. Germline CDR1 KGHSH, CDR2 LQKENI. CDR3 sequence: CASSPREGLYEQYF. CDR3 sequence (DNA): TGTGCCAGCTCACCCCGTGAGGGGCTCTACGAGCAGTACTTC.

CDR3 residues: CASSGQSNTEAFF. CDR3 sequence (DNA): TGTGCCAGCAGTGGACAGTCGAACACTGAAGCTTTCTTT. The V call is TRBV2, the J call TRBJ1-1; perhaps TRBD1 as D (5 bases). V lost 4 bases, J lost 1 base, and 7 bases lay in between. The CDR3 consists of 13 residues. The germline V gene has CDR1 SNHLY and CDR2 FYNNEI.

The genes are TRBV30 and TRBJ1-1; a possible D gene is TRBD1 (5 bases). V lost 4 bases and J 0 bases, leaving 15 bases between the germline ends. Germline V gives CDR1 GTSNPN, CDR2 SVGIG (reference sequence). The CDR3 totals 15 residues. CDR3 bases: TGTGCCTGGAAAAAGGGACTAAGGGTGAACACTGAAGCTTTCTTT. As protein: CAWKKGLRVNTEAFF.

The CDR3 loop is CASRSPGLTIYGYTF. The CDR3 bases are TGTGCCAGCAGATCCCCGGGACTTACCATCTATGGCTACACCTTC. This rearrangement joins TRBV6-5 to TRBJ1-2; a possible D gene is TRBD1 (5 bases). V lost 6 bases, J lost 4 bases, and 18 bases lay in between. This CDR3 spans 15 amino acids. The germline gives CDR1 MNHEY, CDR2 SVGAGI.

Remarks on this clone: Mismatch with germline at one junction end may stem from a read error. The chain joins TRBV7-7 to TRBJ2-7, with a weak D call TRBD1 (6 bases). The CDR3 totals 13 residues. Germline lookup yields CDR1 SSHAT and CDR2 FNYEAQ (reference sequence). The CDR3 here is CASSFDRSYEQYF. CDR3 nucleotide sequence: TGTGCTAGCAGCTTCGACAGGTCCTACGAGCAGTACTTC.

The chain recombines TRBV29-1 with TRBJ2-5; D is unresolved. Germline V gene lookup returns CDR1 SQVTM and CDR2 ANQGSEA. V gave up 5 bases and J gave up 1 base, with 8 bases separating them. This CDR3 comprises 12 residues. The CDR3 region is CSVREAQETQYF. The CDR3 DNA follows: TGCAGCGTTCGAGAAGCCCAAGAGACCCAGTACTTC.

V is TRBV5-1 and J is TRBJ2-3; possibly TRBD1 for D (5 bases). Trimming shortened V by 4 bases and J by 2 bases, and 11 bases separated the two germline ends. Germline V gene sequence: CDR1 SGHRS, CDR2 YFSETQ. This CDR3 spans 14 amino acids. DNA of the CDR3: TGCGCCAGCAGCGAACTCAGGGCCACAGATACGCAGTATTTT. The encoded protein is CASSELRATDTQYF.

V is TRBV19 and J is TRBJ2-2, with D hard to call. CDR3 length equals 15 residues. Deletions cut 4 bases from V and 1 base from J, with 10 bases between. Looked up from germline, CDR1 is LNHDA and CDR2 is SQIVND (reference sequence). CDR3 DNA: TGTGCCAGTAGTACGAGGACGGGGAACACCGGGGAGCTGTTTTTT. Encoded protein: CASSTRTGNTGELFF.

The V gene is TRBV5-8, the J gene TRBJ2-6, with 8 bases identical to TRBD1. Germline V CDR1 and CDR2: SGHTS, YDEGEE. Trimming cost V 5 bases and J 0 bases; bases outside gene matches: 7. The CDR3 spans 17 residues. The DNA for the CDR3 is TGTGCCAGCAGGAGACAGGGGACTGACTCTGGGGCCAACGTCCTGACTTTC. This gives the protein CASRRQGTDSGANVLTF. Filled out from reference TRBV5-8 and TRBJ2-6, the complete variable domain reads EAGVTQSPTHLIKTRGQQATLRCSPISGHTSVYWYQQALGLGLQFLLWYDEGEERNRGNFPPRFSGRQFPNYSSELNVNALELEDSALYLCASRRQGTDSGANVLTFGAGSRLTVL.

The chain combines TRBV7-9 with TRBJ1-3; D is uncertain. The CDR3 length is 17 residues. V lost 5 bases, J lost 1 base, and 18 bases lay in between. The germline CDR1 and CDR2 sequences are SEHNR and FQNEAQ (reference sequence). CDR3 nucleotides: TGTGCCAGCAGCGATCCTCCCGGATCCTTGTCTGGAAACACCATATATTTT. Encoded protein: CASSDPPGSLSGNTIYF. Variable domain in full (rest from reference TRBV7-9 and TRBJ1-3): DTGVSQNPRHKITKRGQNVTFRCDPISEHNRLYWYRQTLGQGPEFLTYFQNEAQLEKSRLLSDRFSAERPKGSFSTLEIQRTEQGDSAMYLCASSDPPGSLSGNTIYFGEGSWLTVV.

The chain carries TRBV27 and TRBJ1-6, with a weak D call TRBD1 (5 bases). Trimming shortened V by 7 bases and J by 5 bases, and 9 bases separated the two germline ends. The CDR3 is 13 amino acids. From germline, CDR1 is MNHEY and CDR2 SMNVEV (reference sequence). The CDR3 sequence is CASTRDHNSPLHF. CDR3 nucleotide sequence: TGTGCCAGCACCAGGGACCATAATTCACCCCTCCACTTT.

The CDR3 is CASSLRTLRASGYEQFF. CDR3 coding DNA: TGTGCCAGCAGCTTAAGGACCCTACGGGCTAGCGGGTATGAGCAGTTCTTC. The chain carries TRBV7-8 and TRBJ2-1, with TRBD2 matching 8 bases. CDR1 SGHVS and CDR2 FQNEAQ come from the germline V gene. The CDR3 has 17 residues. The V and J ends lost 2 bases and 8 bases, in that order; junction bases with no gene match: 14. Full variable domain (outside the CDR3, taken from reference TRBV7-8 and TRBJ2-1): GAGVSQSPRYKVAKRGQDVALRCDPISGHVSLFWYQQALGQGPEFLTYFQNEAQLDKSGLPSDRFFAERPEGSVSTLKIQRTQQEDSAVYLCASSLRTLRASGYEQFFGPGTRLTVL.

The V call is TRBV10-3, the J call TRBJ2-5; 7 bases match TRBD1. Germline V CDR1 and CDR2: ENHRY, SYGVKD. The CDR3 has 15 amino acids. Losses at the gene ends were 3 bases for V and 1 base for J; bases not matched to a gene: 5. DNA for the CDR3: TGTGCCATCAGTGAAATGACAGGGCCCCAAGAGACCCAGTACTTC. It codes for CAISEMTGPQETQYF.

V gene TRBV5-1 combines with J gene TRBJ2-2; 11 positions agree with TRBD1. This CDR3 has 15 amino acids. The germline V gene encodes CDR1 SGHRS and CDR2 YFSETQ. V shed 3 bases, J shed 4 bases, and the junction held 2 bases outside the gene matches. CDR3 DNA: TGCGCCAGCAGCTCCGGGACAGGGGGCACCGGGGAGCTGTTTTTT. Translation gives CASSSGTGGTGELFF.

V usage is TRBV19 and J usage is TRBJ2-3; 7 bases align to TRBD2. With V trimmed by 0 bases and J by 2 bases, 8 bases remained unmatched. Germline CDR1 reads LNHDA; CDR2 reads SQIVND (reference sequence). The CDR3 has 17 residues. This chain's CDR3 is CASSIDTTGGSTDTQYF. In DNA, the CDR3 is TGTGCCAGTAGTATAGATACAACGGGAGGATCCACAGATACGCAGTATTTT. Using reference TRBV19 and TRBJ2-3 for the parts outside the CDR3, the full variable domain is DGGITQSPKYLFRKEGQNVTLSCEQNLNHDAMYWYRQDPGQGLRLIYYSQIVNDFQKGDIAEGYSVSREKKESFPLTVTSAQKNPTAFYLCASSIDTTGGSTDTQYFGPGTRLTVL.

This clone is a singleton in its sample. This chain joins TRBV19 and TRBJ1-1, with D perhaps matching TRBD1 (5 bases). The CDR3 contains 14 residues. CDR1 is LNHDA, CDR2 SQIVND, per germline (reference sequence). V lost 5 bases to trimming and J lost 5 bases, with 15 bases between them. The DNA for the CDR3 is TGTGCCAGTAGTTTGGGGCAGGCGGAAACTGAAGCTTTCTTT. This gives the protein CASSLGQAETEAFF.

This clone has more than one count but fewer than ten. The gene calls are TRBV30 and TRBJ1-6; TRBD1 agrees at 7 bases. V shed 5 bases and J 5 bases; nucleotides not matched to a gene: 6. This CDR3 is 14 amino acids long. CDR1 GTSNPN and CDR2 SVGIG come from the germline V gene (reference sequence). CDR3 residues: CAWQEGTDNSPLHF. As DNA, the CDR3 is TGTGCCTGGCAGGAGGGGACAGATAATTCACCCCTCCACTTT.

The chain combines TRBV6-5 with TRBJ1-1; D is ambiguous. The CDR3 loop spans 14 amino acids. V was shortened by 6 bases and J by 2 bases, with 13 bases between the two germline ends. Germline V gene lookup returns CDR1 MNHEY and CDR2 SVGAGI. For the CDR3, the DNA is TGTGCCAGCAGACGCGACACCCTAAACACTGAAGCTTTCTTT. Amino acids: CASRRDTLNTEAFF.

The chain joins TRBV2 to TRBJ2-7; 11 bases are a match to TRBD1. This CDR3 spans 17 amino acids. J gave up 6 bases and V 4 bases, and 14 bases lay outside the gene matches. Germline lookup yields CDR1 SNHLY and CDR2 FYNNEI. The CDR3 region has the DNA TGTGCCAGCAGTGCCCTTGGACAGGGGGCGCATTTGGGCGAGCAGTACTTC. Encoded protein: CASSALGQGAHLGEQYF.

This chain joins TRBV7-2 and TRBJ2-5, with 11 bases identical to TRBD1. V dropped 2 bases and J dropped 3; count of bases not matched to a gene: 8. Germline assignment: CDR1 SGHTA and CDR2 FQGNSA. The CDR3 consists of 17 residues. The CDR3 DNA is TGTGCCAGCAGCTTACCTCTCGGACAGGGGGCTAAAGAGACCCAGTACTTC. Its translation is CASSLPLGQGAKETQYF.

The chain uses TRBV11-3 and TRBJ2-3, with D perhaps being TRBD1 or TRBD2 (5 bases each). CDR1 is SGHNT and CDR2 is YENEEA in the germline V gene. The CDR3 totals 13 residues. Trimming stripped 4 bases from V and 2 bases from J, with 7 bases between. The CDR3 region has the DNA TGTGCCAGCAGCTCGGGGCACACAGATACGCAGTATTTT. This gives the protein CASSSGHTDTQYF. Full variable domain (rest looked up from reference TRBV11-3 and TRBJ2-3): EAGVVQSPRYKIIEKKQPVAFWCNPISGHNTLYWYLQNLGQGPELLIRYENEEAVDDSQLPKDRFSAERLKGVDSTLKIQPAELGDSAVYLCASSSGHTDTQYFGPGTRLTVL.